A selection of T cell receptor beta chains follows, all from one sample in a study of blood T cell repertoires in COVID-19. TCRdb's table, derived via immunoSEQ multiplex PCR, lists solely in-frame clones and lacks some. The top ten hold around 3% of the sample, which has around 340,000 clones, about 83% seen once. Sample: peripheral blood. The receptor source for this set is a man aged 30 to 45 with active or convalescent COVID-19. CDR3s include the opening cysteine and the closing phenylalanine or tryptophan. D genes are given only for firm matches. Clone size is not always given. Where it is, it says once, few, many or a class for expanded clones.

-	TRBV16	-	TRBJ2-7	CASSQKTLQYEQYF	TGTGCCAGCAGCCAAAAAACTTTACAGTACGAGCAGTACTTC
-	TRBV19	-	TRBJ2-3	CASTDGGASTDTQYF	TGTGCCAGTACCGATGGGGGGGCCAGCACAGATACGCAGTATTTT
-	TRBV30	-	TRBJ1-2	CAWMGGLRYGYTF	TGTGCCTGGATGGGGGGACTTCGCTATGGCTACACCTTC
few	TRBV12-3/TRBV12-4	-	TRBJ1-3	CASSLARVDTIYF	TGTGCCAGCAGTTTAGCGAGGGTGGACACCATATATTTT
-	TRBV7-3	TRBD1	TRBJ1-2	CASSFDRDSNYGYTF	TGTGCCAGCAGCTTCGACAGGGATAGTAACTATGGCTACACCTTC
-	TRBV5-1	-	TRBJ1-5	CASSYAEGQPQHF	TGCGCCAGCAGTTATGCAGAGGGTCAGCCCCAGCATTTT
-	TRBV7-2	-	TRBJ2-1	CASRKTDRGEQFF	TGTGCCAGCAGGAAAACGGACCGCGGGGAGCAGTTCTTC
-	TRBV5-1	-	TRBJ1-1	CASSLGGEAFF	TGCGCCAGCAGCCTCGGGGGAGAAGCTTTCTTT
-	TRBV6-1	TRBD1	TRBJ2-7	CASSEAGTGAYEQYF	TGTGCCAGCAGTGAAGCGGGGACAGGGGCCTACGAGCAGTACTTC
-	TRBV5-5	-	TRBJ2-2	CASSLARAWTGELFF	TGTGCCAGCAGCCTGGCCAGGGCTTGGACCGGGGAGCTGTTTTTT
-	TRBV5-1	TRBD2	TRBJ2-3	CASSLEGGRTDTQYF	TGCGCCAGCAGCTTGGAGGGCGGGAGAACAGATACGCAGTATTTT
-	TRBV6-5	-	TRBJ1-1	CASSYSMSQGTEAFF	TGTGCCAGCAGTTACTCGATGAGCCAGGGGACTGAAGCTTTCTTT
few	TRBV6-5	TRBD1	TRBJ1-1	CASSPVNRGTEAFF	TGTGCCAGCAGCCCCGTGAACAGGGGGACTGAAGCTTTCTTT
-	TRBV11-2	-	TRBJ2-2	CASSLAGGTGELFF	TGTGCCAGCAGCTTAGCCGGAGGGACCGGGGAGCTGTTTTTT
-	TRBV6-5	-	TRBJ2-1	CASSGGPQRNEQFF	TGTGCCAGCAGCGGCGGGCCCCAGCGCAATGAGCAGTTCTTC
-	TRBV9	-	TRBJ1-1	CASSVAAGGTEAFF	TGTGCCAGCAGCGTAGCCGCGGGGGGCACTGAAGCTTTCTTT
-	TRBV5-5	TRBD1	TRBJ1-1	CASSFGQGVNTEAFF	TGTGCCAGCAGCTTCGGACAGGGAGTGAACACTGAAGCTTTCTTT
-	TRBV7-2	-	TRBJ1-2	CASSPFSSIRLPYGYTF	TGTGCCAGCAGCCCTTTCTCGTCCATCAGATTGCCCTATGGCTACACCTTC
-	TRBV6-6	TRBD1	TRBJ2-7	CASSRRLQGAHKEQYF	TGTGCCAGCAGTCGACGCTTACAGGGGGCGCATAAAGAGCAGTACTTC
-	TRBV4-3	-	TRBJ1-5	CASSQFSQSNQPQHF	TGCGCCAGCAGCCAATTTTCGCAGAGCAATCAGCCCCAGCATTTT
-	TRBV27	TRBD1	TRBJ2-7	CASSPLDRALEQYF	TGTGCCAGCAGTCCACTCGACAGGGCTCTAGAGCAGTACTTC
few	TRBV19	-	TRBJ2-7	CASSIRGEQYF	TGTGCCAGTAGTATTCGAGGCGAGCAGTACTTC
-	TRBV6-6	-	TRBJ1-2	CASSEGSNYGYTF	TGTGCCAGCTCCGAGGGTAGCAACTATGGCTACACCTTC
-	TRBV25-1	-	TRBJ2-7	CASSPRTARVEQYF	TGTGCCAGCAGTCCGCGGACAGCGAGGGTCGAGCAGTACTTC
-	TRBV7-9	TRBD1	TRBJ1-1	CASSLGDRGSPEAFF	TGTGCCAGCAGCTTAGGGGACAGGGGGAGTCCTGAAGCTTTCTTT
once	TRBV6-5	TRBD1	TRBJ1-6	CASSYLTGARSSPLHF	TGTGCCAGCAGTTACTTGACAGGGGCAAGGAGTTCACCCCTCCACTTT
-	TRBV4-3	-	TRBJ2-7	CASSQDPNGGSSYEQYF	TGCGCCAGCAGCCAAGATCCGAACGGGGGAAGCTCCTACGAGCAGTACTTC
-	TRBV7-9	-	TRBJ2-1	CASSLVRSQNEQFF	TGTGCCAGCAGCTTAGTGAGGTCCCAAAATGAGCAGTTCTTC
-	TRBV30	TRBD2	TRBJ2-7	CAWSALAGQYEQYF	TGTGCCTGGAGTGCGCTAGCGGGGCAGTACGAGCAGTACTTC
-	TRBV6-1	TRBD2	TRBJ2-5	CASSDWIAGETQYF	TGTGCCAGCAGTGATTGGATAGCGGGGGAGACCCAGTACTTC
-	TRBV18	TRBD1	TRBJ2-2	CASSRWDRGNTGELFF	TGTGCCAGCTCACGATGGGACAGAGGAAACACCGGGGAGCTGTTTTTT
-	TRBV3-1/TRBV3-2	TRBD1	TRBJ2-1	CASGRTGINDNEQFF	TGTGCCAGCGGAAGGACAGGGATTAACGACAATGAGCAGTTCTTC
few	TRBV11-3	-	TRBJ1-1	CASSLDLLGTPNTEAFF	TGTGCCAGCAGCTTAGATCTGTTGGGGACACCGAACACTGAAGCTTTCTTT
-	TRBV5-1	-	TRBJ2-1	CASSSTGQTGFYNEQFF	TGCGCCAGCAGCTCCACGGGACAAACCGGATTCTACAATGAGCAGTTCTTC
-	TRBV4-2	-	TRBJ2-7	CASNQDFSSYEQYF	TGTGCCAGCAACCAAGATTTCAGCTCCTACGAGCAGTACTTC
-	TRBV7-9	TRBD1	TRBJ1-2	CASTTGGYNYGYTF	TGTGCCAGCACCACAGGGGGCTACAACTATGGCTACACCTTC
-	TRBV7-6	TRBD1	TRBJ2-3	CASSLAGRDRVRGTDTQYF	TGTGCCAGCAGCTTAGCGGGGCGGGACAGGGTTCGTGGCACAGATACGCAGTATTTT
-	TRBV2	-	TRBJ1-1	CASRQTGNTEAFF	TGTGCCAGCAGGCAGACAGGGAACACTGAAGCTTTCTTT
-	TRBV30	-	TRBJ1-2	CAWRPLAGQYGYTF	TGTGCCTGGAGGCCGCTCGCAGGGCAGTATGGCTACACCTTC
once	TRBV30	-	TRBJ1-5	CAWSVGANQPQHF	TGTGCCTGGAGTGTAGGGGCCAATCAGCCCCAGCATTTT
-	TRBV11-2	TRBD1	TRBJ2-3	CASSSNRGRGGDTQYF	TGTGCCAGCAGCTCTAACAGGGGGCGCGGGGGAGATACGCAGTATTTT
-	TRBV5-1	-	TRBJ2-4	CASSLDQGGKNIQYF	TGCGCCAGCAGCTTGGATCAGGGCGGCAAAAACATTCAGTACTTC
-	TRBV5-4	TRBD2	TRBJ2-1	CASNPPGGGQFF	TGTGCCAGCAACCCTCCCGGGGGGGGGCAGTTCTTC
once	TRBV24-1	TRBD1	TRBJ1-2	CATSDPTGGEDYGYTF	TGTGCCACCAGTGACCCCACAGGGGGAGAGGACTATGGCTACACCTTC
-	TRBV7-2	TRBD1	TRBJ2-5	CASSLARTGGETQYF	TGTGCCAGCAGCTTAGCCCGGACAGGGGGGGAGACCCAGTACTTC
-	TRBV14	TRBD1	TRBJ1-2	CASSQGQTGYYGYTF	TGTGCCAGCAGCCAAGGGCAGACAGGGTACTATGGCTACACCTTC
-	TRBV3-1/TRBV3-2	TRBD1	TRBJ2-3	CASSRRTGSTVGGTDTQYF	TGTGCCAGCAGCCGACGGACAGGGAGCACGGTTGGGGGCACAGATACGCAGTATTTT
once	TRBV7-9	-	TRBJ2-5	CASSYGQHGYQETQYF	TGTGCCAGCAGCTACGGACAGCACGGGTACCAAGAGACCCAGTACTTC
-	TRBV4-3	-	TRBJ2-7	CASSQDPGSEQYF	TGCGCCAGCAGCCAAGATCCTGGGAGCGAGCAGTACTTC
few	TRBV28	TRBD2	TRBJ2-3	CASPPAASGSGDTQYF	TGTGCCAGCCCGCCGGCAGCTAGCGGGAGTGGAGATACGCAGTATTTT
-	TRBV11-2	-	TRBJ2-5	CASSQSHQETQYF	TGTGCCAGCAGCCAATCCCACCAAGAGACCCAGTACTTC
-	TRBV18	TRBD1	TRBJ1-2	CASSPGQGPHLKGYTF	TGTGCCAGCTCACCGGGACAGGGCCCCCATTTGAAGGGCTACACCTTC
few	TRBV19	TRBD2	TRBJ2-1	CASSIDPLGLAGYSPNEQFF	TGTGCCAGTAGTATAGACCCACTGGGACTAGCGGGATACTCTCCCAATGAGCAGTTCTTC